Listed below are T cell receptor beta chains from one sample, sequenced in a study of blood T cells in healthy people across ages. Using its own MiXCR run on the 5' RACE reads, TCRdb lists one record per CDR3 protein. The sample contains about 800,000 distinct CDR3 sequences, 35% to 60% of which appear only once. The sample consisted of blood. The receptors were sampled from a man older than 75 in good health. Both conserved end residues are part of each CDR3. A D gene is named only where the DNA matches it firmly. Size values are once, few and many counts, or a class for expanded clones, and some rows have none.

clone_size d_call j_call v_call cdr3_nt cdr3_aa
- TRBD2 TRBJ2-7 TRBV20-1 TGCAGTGCCCACACTAGCGGAGGGGACTACGAGCAGTACTTC CSAHTSGGDYEQYF
- TRBD1 TRBJ2-7 TRBV28 TGTGCCAGCAGTACAGGGTGGACAGGGGATTCCTACGAGCAGTACTTC CASSTGWTGDSYEQYF
many - TRBJ1-5 TRBV3-1 TGTGCCAGCAGCCCGTGGGCCAACAATCAGCCCCAGCATTTT CASSPWANNQPQHF
few - TRBJ2-5 TRBV5-1 TGCGCCAGCAGCCGCCTCGGCGGCGACCCTCAAGAGACCCAGTACTTC CASSRLGGDPQETQYF
- TRBD2 TRBJ2-3 TRBV9 TGTGCCAGCAGCCCACACGCGCGGGGGGCCACAGATACGCAGTATTTT CASSPHARGATDTQYF
many - TRBJ2-1 TRBV27 TGTGCCAGCAGTTCACAGGGTTGGGAGCAGTTCTTC CASSSQGWEQFF
- - TRBJ2-3 TRBV28 TGTGCCACCACGTACTTAGATACGCAGTATTTT CATTYLDTQYF
once - TRBJ2-4 TRBV5-6 TGTGCCAGCAGCCGCAGCGCGGCCAAAAACATTCAGTACTTC CASSRSAAKNIQYF
many - TRBJ2-5 TRBV27 TGTGCCAGCGCGTCGGCGGGGGCGTATGAAGAGACCCAGTACTTC CASASAGAYEETQYF
- - TRBJ1-6 TRBV13 TGTGCCAGCAGCTTAGGCCTTCGAGACCCCTCAGGGGCCCTCCACTTT CASSLGLRDPSGALHF
many TRBD2 TRBJ2-3 TRBV15 TGTGCCACCAGCCTCCAGAGTAGCGGGCGGGCGCAGTATTTT CATSLQSSGRAQYF
- - TRBJ2-1 TRBV4-3 TGCGCCAGCAGCCAAGAGGCTTCAGGTTTAGACAATGAGCAGTTCTTC CASSQEASGLDNEQFF
- - TRBJ2-2 TRBV28 TGTGCCAGCAGTCCAGCCAGAGAGGCCGGGGAGCTGTTTTTT CASSPAREAGELFF
- - TRBJ1-1 TRBV12-3/TRBV12-4 TGTGCCAGCAGCAGGGACGGATACACTGAAGCTTTCTTT CASSRDGYTEAFF
- TRBD2 TRBJ2-3 TRBV7-2 TGTGCCAGCAGCCCCGGCGCAGGGAGGGCAGATACGCAGTATTTT CASSPGAGRADTQYF
- - TRBJ1-2 TRBV20-1 TGCAGTGCTAGACGGGTTACAGGGCATGGCTACACCTTC CSARRVTGHGYTF
- - TRBJ1-2 TRBV6-2/TRBV6-3 TGTGCCTGCGACGATCCCCCGGAAGGCTACACCTTC CACDDPPEGYTF
once - TRBJ2-3 TRBV4-3 TGCGCCAGCAGCTCTAGCGTTCGCACAGATACGCAGTATTTT CASSSSVRTDTQYF
- TRBD2 TRBJ2-1 TRBV7-2 TGTGCCAGCAGCTTTCCCCACGAGAAGCGGGGGAACCCCAATGAGCAGTTCTTC CASSFPHEKRGNPNEQFF
many - TRBJ1-1 TRBV7-9 TGTGCCAGCAGCTACTTTCGGACAGCCCTGAACACTGAAGCTTTCTTT CASSYFRTALNTEAFF
few - TRBJ2-2 TRBV11-3 TGTGCCAGCAGCTTAGGAGGACTCGGGGAGCTGTTTTTT CASSLGGLGELFF
- - TRBJ2-3 TRBV7-9 TGTGCCAGCAGCTTCCCGGGAGCCTCGGAAGATACGCAGTATTTT CASSFPGASEDTQYF
- - TRBJ2-5 TRBV19 TGTGCCAGTAGAGAAAGGGGCGAGGAGAAGGAGACCCAGTACTTC CASRERGEEKETQYF
- TRBD2 TRBJ2-3 TRBV14 TGTGCCAGCAGCCCTAGACTAGCGGTCTTCACAGATACGCAGTATTTT CASSPRLAVFTDTQYF
few TRBD2 TRBJ2-3 TRBV6-6 TGTGCCAGCAGTTACGGGGGACTAGCTCGCACAGATACGCAGTATTTT CASSYGGLARTDTQYF
- TRBD1 TRBJ1-1 TRBV12-3/TRBV12-4 TGTGCCAGCAGTCCCCTCAGGGGGCCCCAGAACACTGAAGCTTTCTTT CASSPLRGPQNTEAFF
few - TRBJ2-1 TRBV5-1 TGCGCCAGCAGCTGGCCGCGGGGCGACTACAATGAGCAGTTCTTC CASSWPRGDYNEQFF
few - TRBJ2-6 TRBV7-2 TGTGCCAGCAGCTTCGGGACTGGGGCCAACGTCCTGACTTTC CASSFGTGANVLTF
few TRBD2 TRBJ2-5 TRBV27 TGTGCCAGCAGTCCGACTCGACTAGCGGGAGGGGAGACCCAGTACTTC CASSPTRLAGGETQYF
- TRBD1 TRBJ2-7 TRBV20-1 TGCAGTGCTAGAGCCCGGACAGGAATTGCCTACGAGCAGTACTTC CSARARTGIAYEQYF
few TRBD2 TRBJ2-5 TRBV28 TGTGCCAGCAGTACTAGCGGGAGTTCCCAAGAGACCCAGTACTTC CASSTSGSSQETQYF
- TRBD2 TRBJ2-1 TRBV2 TGTGCCAGCAGTGTAAAGGGCCTAGCGGGAGTCCCCTACAATGAGCAGTTCTTC CASSVKGLAGVPYNEQFF
- - TRBJ2-4 TRBV28 TGTGCCAGCACCTCTCCGGGTTGGGGCAAAAACATTCAGTACTTC CASTSPGWGKNIQYF
- TRBD1 TRBJ2-7 TRBV6-5 TGTGCCGGCAGTTACTCGACAGGGTTAGGGTCCTACGAGCAGTACTTC CAGSYSTGLGSYEQYF
few - TRBJ2-7 TRBV6-1 TGTGCCAGCAGTGTAGGAAGCGGTTCAAGCTCCTACGAGCAGTACTTC CASSVGSGSSSYEQYF
few TRBD1 TRBJ2-7 TRBV12-3/TRBV12-4 TGTGCCAGCAGACCGGGACAGGGTTCCTACGAGCAGTACTTC CASRPGQGSYEQYF
few TRBD2 TRBJ2-1 TRBV24-1 TGTGCCACCAGTGGACTAGCGGGCAATGAGCAGTTCTTC CATSGLAGNEQFF
- - TRBJ2-1 TRBV4-1 TGCGCCAGCAGGGGCAGGGAGGAAGGTGGGCAGTTCTTC CASRGREEGGQFF
- - TRBJ1-2 TRBV9 TGTGCCAGCAGCCCAGAGGCAGGGAGCAACTATGGCTACACCTTC CASSPEAGSNYGYTF
- - TRBJ2-5 TRBV3-1 TGTGCCAGCAGCCGGGGGAGTTCCCAAGAGACCCAGTACTTC CASSRGSSQETQYF